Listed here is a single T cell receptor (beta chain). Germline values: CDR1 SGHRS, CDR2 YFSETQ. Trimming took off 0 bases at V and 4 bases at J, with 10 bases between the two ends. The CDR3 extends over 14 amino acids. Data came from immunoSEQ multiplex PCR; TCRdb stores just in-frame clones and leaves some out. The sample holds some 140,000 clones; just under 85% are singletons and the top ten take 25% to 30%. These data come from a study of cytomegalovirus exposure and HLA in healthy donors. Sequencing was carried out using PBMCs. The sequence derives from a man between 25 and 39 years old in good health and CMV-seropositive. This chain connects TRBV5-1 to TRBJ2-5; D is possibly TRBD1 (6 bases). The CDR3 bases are TGCGCCAGCAGCTTGGACAGGGCGGGAGAGACCCAGTACTTC. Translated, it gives CASSLDRAGETQYF.